The clone carrying this T cell receptor (beta chain) was found a few times. This sample was taken from a study of blood T cell repertoires in COVID-19. Across the study: COVID-19 samples, acute and convalescent, were from the United States, Italy and Spain. PBMCs, B-cell-depleted T cells, or T cells provided the cDNA or gDNA that made up the material.

Original handling: From reference gene primer amplification, estimates of nucleated cell counts were derived. The assay was immunoSEQ multiplex PCR, and TCRdb's table has in-frame clones only and misses some. The V and J calls and clone size are taken from that table; D and trimming were inferred from the DNA. This repertoire shows 90,000 to 140,000 clones, 82% found once; its top ten account for approximately 15%. Sequencing used peripheral blood. The sequence came from a woman older than 75 with acute or convalescent COVID-19.

CDR3: CASSLVAGGNYGYTF. The CDR3 nucleotides are TGTGCCAGCAGCTTAGTCGCAGGGGGGAACTATGGCTACACCTTC. The chain recombines TRBV7-9 with TRBJ1-2, with 7 bases lining up with TRBD1. CDR1 is SEHNR and CDR2 is FQNEAQ in the germline V gene (reference sequence). The CDR3 has 15 amino acids. Trimming cost V 1 base and J 2 bases; bases outside gene matches: 4.